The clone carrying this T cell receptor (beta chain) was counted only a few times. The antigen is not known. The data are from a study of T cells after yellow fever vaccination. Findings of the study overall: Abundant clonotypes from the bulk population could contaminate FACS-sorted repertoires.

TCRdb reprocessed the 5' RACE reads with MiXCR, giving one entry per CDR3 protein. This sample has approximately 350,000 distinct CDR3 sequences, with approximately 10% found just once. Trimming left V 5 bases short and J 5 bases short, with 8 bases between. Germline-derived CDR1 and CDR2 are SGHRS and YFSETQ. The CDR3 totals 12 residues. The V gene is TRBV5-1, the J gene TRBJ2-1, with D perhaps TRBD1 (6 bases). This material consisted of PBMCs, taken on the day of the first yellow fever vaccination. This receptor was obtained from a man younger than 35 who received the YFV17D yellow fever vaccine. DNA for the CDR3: TGCGCCAGCAGGGACAGCCACAATGAGCAGTTCTTC. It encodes CASRDSHNEQFF.